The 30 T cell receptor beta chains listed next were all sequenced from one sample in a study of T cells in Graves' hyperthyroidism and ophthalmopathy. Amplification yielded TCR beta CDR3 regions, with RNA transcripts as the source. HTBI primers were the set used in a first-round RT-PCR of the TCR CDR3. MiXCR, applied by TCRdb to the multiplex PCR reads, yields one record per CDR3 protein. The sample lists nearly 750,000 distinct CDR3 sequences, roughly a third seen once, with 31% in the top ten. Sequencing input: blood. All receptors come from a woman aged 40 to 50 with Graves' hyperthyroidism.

The CDR3 here is CASSPGLHLASGYTF. The CDR3 DNA is TGTGCCAGTAGTCCAGGGTTGCACTTAGCGAGTGGCTACACCTTC. V and J are TRBV19 and TRBJ1-2; D is possibly TRBD1 (5 bases). V was clipped by 5 bases and J by 7 bases, with 20 bases between them. The CDR3 totals 15 residues. The germline CDR1 and CDR2 sequences are LNHDA and SQIVND (reference sequence).

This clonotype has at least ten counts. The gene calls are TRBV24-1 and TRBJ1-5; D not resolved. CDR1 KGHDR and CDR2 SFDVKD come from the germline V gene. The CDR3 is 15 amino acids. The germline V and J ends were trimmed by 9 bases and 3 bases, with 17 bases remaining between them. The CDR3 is CATPFGTGNNQPQHF. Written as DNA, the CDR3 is TGTGCCACCCCCTTTGGTACCGGAAACAATCAGCCCCAGCATTTT.

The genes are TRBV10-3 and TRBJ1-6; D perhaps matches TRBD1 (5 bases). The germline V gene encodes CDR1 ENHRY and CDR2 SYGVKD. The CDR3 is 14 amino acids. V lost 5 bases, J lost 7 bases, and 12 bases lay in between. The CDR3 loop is CAISREGQNSPLHF. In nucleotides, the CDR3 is TGTGCCATCAGTCGTGAGGGGCAAAATTCACCCCTCCACTTT.

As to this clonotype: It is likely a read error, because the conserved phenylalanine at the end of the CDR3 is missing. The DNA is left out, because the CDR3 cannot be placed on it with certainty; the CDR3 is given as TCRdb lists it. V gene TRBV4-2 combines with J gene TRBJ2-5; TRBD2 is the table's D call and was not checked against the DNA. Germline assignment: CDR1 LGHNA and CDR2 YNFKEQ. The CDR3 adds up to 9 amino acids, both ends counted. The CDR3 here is CASSLKGAG.

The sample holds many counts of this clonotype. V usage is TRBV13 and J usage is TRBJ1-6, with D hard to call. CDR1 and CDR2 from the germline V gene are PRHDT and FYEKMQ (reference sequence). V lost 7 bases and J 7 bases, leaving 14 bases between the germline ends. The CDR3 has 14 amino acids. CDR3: CASTKTGDNSPLHF. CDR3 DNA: TGTGCCAGCACGAAGACGGGAGACAATTCACCCCTCCACTTT.

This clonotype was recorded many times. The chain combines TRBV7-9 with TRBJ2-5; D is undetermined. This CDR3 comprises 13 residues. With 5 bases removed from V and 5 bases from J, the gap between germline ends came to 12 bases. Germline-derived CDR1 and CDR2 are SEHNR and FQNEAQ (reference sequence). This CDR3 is CASSPRRSETQYF. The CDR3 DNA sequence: TGTGCCAGCAGCCCAAGGAGAAGCGAGACCCAGTACTTC.

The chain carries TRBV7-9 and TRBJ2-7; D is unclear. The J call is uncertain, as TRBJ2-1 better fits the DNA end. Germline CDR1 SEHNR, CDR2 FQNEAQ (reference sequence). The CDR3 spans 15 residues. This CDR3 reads CASSLATTFYNEQFF. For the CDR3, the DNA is TGTGCCAGCAGCTTAGCGACGACATTTTACAATGAGCAGTTCTTC.

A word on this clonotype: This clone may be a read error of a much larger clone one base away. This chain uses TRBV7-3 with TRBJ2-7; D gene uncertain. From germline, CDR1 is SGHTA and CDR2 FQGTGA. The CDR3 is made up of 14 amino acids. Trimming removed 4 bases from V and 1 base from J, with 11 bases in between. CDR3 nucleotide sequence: TGTGCCAGCAGCTCAAATCCAGCGTCCTACGAGCAGTACTTC. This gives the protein CASSSNPASYEQYF.

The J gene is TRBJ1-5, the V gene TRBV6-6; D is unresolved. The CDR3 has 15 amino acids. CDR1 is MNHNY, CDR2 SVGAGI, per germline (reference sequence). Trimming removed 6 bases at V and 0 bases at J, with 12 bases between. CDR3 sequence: CASRITVYSNQPQHF. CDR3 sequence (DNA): TGTGCCAGCAGGATTACAGTTTATAGCAATCAGCCCCAGCATTTT.

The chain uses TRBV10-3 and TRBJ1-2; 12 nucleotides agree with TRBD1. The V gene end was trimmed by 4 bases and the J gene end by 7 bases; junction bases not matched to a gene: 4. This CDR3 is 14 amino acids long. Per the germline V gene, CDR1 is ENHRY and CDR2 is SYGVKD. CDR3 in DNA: TGTGCCATCAGTGCGGGGGGACAGGGGGCTGGCTACACCTTC. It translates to CAISAGGQGAGYTF.

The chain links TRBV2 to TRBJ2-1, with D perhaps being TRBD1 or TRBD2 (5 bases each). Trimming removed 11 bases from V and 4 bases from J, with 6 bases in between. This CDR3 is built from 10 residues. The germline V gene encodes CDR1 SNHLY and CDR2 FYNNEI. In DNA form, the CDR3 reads TGTGCCGAGGGGTACAATGAGCAGTTCTTC. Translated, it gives CAEGYNEQFF.

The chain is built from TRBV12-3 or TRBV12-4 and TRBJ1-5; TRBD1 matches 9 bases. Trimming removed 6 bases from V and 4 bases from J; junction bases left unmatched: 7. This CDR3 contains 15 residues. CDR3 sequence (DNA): TGTGCCAGCAGCGCCCGACAGGGGGTAAATCAGCCCCAGCATTTT. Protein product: CASSARQGVNQPQHF.

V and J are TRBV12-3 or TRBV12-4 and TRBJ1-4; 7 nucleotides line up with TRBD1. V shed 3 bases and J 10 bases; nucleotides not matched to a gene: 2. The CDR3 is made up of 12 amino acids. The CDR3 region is CASSFAGGKLFF. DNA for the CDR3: TGTGCCAGCAGTTTTGCAGGGGGAAAACTGTTTTTT.

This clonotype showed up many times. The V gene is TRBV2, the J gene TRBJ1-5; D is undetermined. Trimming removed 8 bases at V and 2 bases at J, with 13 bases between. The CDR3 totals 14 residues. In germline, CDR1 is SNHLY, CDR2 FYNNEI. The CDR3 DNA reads TGTGCCAGCGTTGGGCAGGAGCGCAATCAGCCCCAGCATTTT. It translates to CASVGQERNQPQHF.

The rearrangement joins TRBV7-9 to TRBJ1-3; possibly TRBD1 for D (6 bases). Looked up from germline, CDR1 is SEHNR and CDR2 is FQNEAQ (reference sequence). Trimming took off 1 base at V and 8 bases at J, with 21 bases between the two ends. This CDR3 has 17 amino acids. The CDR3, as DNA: TGTGCCAGCAGCTTAGGATTCACCGGGGGCTGGTTAGACACCATATATTTT. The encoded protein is CASSLGFTGGWLDTIYF.

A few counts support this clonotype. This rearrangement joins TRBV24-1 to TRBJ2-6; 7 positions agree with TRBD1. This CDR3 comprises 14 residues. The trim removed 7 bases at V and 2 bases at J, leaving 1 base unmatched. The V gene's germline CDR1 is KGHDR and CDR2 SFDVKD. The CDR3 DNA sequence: TGTGCCACCAGCGACAGGGCTGGGGCCAACGTCCTGACTTTC. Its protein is CATSDRAGANVLTF.

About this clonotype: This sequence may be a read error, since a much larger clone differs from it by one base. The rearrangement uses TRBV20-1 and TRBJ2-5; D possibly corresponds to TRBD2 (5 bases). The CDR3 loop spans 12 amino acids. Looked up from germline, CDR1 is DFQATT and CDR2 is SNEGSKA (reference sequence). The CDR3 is CSARVSGEIQYF. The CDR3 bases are TGCAGTGCCCGCGTCTCCGGGGAGATCCAGTACTTC.

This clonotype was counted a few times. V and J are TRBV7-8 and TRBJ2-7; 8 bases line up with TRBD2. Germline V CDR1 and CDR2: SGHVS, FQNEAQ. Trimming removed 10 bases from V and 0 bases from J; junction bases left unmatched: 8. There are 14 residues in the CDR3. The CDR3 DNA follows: TGTGCCACGACTATGGGGACTAGCTCCTACGAGCAGTACTTC. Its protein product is CATTMGTSSYEQYF.

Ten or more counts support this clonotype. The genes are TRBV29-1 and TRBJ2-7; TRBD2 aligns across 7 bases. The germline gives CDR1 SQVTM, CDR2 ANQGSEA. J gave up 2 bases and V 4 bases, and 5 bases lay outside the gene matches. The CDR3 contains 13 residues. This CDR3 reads CSVVGGVTYEQYF. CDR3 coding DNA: TGCAGCGTTGTTGGGGGGGTTACCTACGAGCAGTACTTC.

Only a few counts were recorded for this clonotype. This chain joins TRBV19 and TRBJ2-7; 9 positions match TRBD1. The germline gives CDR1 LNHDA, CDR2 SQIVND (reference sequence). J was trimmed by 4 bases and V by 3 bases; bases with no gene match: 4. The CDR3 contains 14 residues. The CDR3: CASSIGTGRYEQYF. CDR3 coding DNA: TGTGCCAGTAGTATTGGGACAGGGAGGTACGAGCAGTACTTC.

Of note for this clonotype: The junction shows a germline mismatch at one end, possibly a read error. The CDR3 loop reads CASSRGESEELFF. CDR3 bases: TGCGCCAGCAGCCGAGGCGAGAGTGAAGAACTGTTTTTT. The V call is TRBV4-3, the J call TRBJ1-4; D remains unclear. The CDR3 runs to 13 residues. CDR1 and CDR2 from the germline V gene are LGHNA and YSLEER.

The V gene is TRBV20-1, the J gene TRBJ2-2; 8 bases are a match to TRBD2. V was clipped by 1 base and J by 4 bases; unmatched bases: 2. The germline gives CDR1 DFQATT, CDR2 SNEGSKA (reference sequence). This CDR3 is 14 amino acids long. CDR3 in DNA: TGCAGTGCTAGAGCGGGGGGGGGCACCGGGGAGCTGTTTTTT. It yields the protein CSARAGGGTGELFF.

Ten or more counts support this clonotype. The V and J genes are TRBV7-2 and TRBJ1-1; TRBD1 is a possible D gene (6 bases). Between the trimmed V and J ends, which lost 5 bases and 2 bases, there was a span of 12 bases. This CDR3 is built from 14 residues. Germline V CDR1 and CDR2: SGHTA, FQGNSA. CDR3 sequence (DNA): TGTGCCAGCAGCCCGATGACAGGAAACACTGAAGCTTTCTTT. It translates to CASSPMTGNTEAFF.

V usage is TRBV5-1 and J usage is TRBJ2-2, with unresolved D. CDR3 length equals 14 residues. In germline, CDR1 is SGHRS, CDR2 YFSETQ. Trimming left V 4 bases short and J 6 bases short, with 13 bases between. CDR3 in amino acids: CASSPSGEPGELFF. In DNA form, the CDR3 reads TGCGCCAGCAGCCCCTCCGGCGAACCCGGGGAGCTGTTTTTT.

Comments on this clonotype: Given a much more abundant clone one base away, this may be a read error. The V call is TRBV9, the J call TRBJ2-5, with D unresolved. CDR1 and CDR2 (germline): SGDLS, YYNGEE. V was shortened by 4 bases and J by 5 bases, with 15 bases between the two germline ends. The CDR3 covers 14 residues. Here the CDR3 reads CASSSRCGAETQYF. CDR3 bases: TGTGCCAGCAGCTCCAGATGTGGAGCGGAGACCCAGTACTTC.

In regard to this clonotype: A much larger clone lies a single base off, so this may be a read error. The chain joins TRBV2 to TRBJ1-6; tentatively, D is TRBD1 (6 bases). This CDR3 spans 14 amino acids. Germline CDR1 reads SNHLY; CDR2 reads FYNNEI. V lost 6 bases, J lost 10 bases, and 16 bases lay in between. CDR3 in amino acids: CASRPRGGRSPLHF. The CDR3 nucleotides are TGTGCCAGCAGGCCCCGGGGGGGCAGGTCACCCCTCCACTTT.

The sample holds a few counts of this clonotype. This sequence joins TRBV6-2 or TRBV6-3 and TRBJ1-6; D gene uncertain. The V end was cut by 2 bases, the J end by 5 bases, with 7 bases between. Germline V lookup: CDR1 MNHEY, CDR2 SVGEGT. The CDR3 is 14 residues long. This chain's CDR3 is CASSYQENNSPLHF. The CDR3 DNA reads TGTGCCAGCAGTTACCAAGAAAATAATTCACCCCTCCACTTT.

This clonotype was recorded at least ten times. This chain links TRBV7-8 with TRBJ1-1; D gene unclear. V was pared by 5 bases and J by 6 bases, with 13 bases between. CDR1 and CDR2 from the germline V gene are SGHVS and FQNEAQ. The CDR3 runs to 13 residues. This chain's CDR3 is CASSPISFAEAFF. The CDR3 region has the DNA TGTGCCAGCAGCCCAATAAGTTTCGCTGAAGCTTTCTTT.

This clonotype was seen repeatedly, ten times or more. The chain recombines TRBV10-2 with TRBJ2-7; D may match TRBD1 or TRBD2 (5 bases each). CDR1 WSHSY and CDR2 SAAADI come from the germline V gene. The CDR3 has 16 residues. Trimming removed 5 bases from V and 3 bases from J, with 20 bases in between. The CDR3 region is CASSSRGRISHYEQYF. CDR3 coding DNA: TGCGCCAGCAGTTCACGGGGCAGAATAAGCCACTACGAGCAGTACTTC.

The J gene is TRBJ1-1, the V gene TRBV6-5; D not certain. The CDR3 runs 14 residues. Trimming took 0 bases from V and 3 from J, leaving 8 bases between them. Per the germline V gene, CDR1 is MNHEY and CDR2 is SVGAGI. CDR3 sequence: CASSYSFGYTEAFF. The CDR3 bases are TGTGCCAGCAGTTACTCGTTTGGGTACACTGAAGCTTTCTTT.